This entry lists 21 T cell receptor beta chains sequenced from one sample in a study of T cell repertoires in cytomegalovirus infection. TCRdb passed the reads through MiXCR, listing each CDR3 protein once. The table has 490,000 or so distinct CDR3 sequences, roughly 12% seen once. Sequenced sample: PBMCs. Receptors originate from a human donor in good health (CMV status not recorded). Some clones in this sample may be carry-over from other donors' samples.

Regarding this clonotype: This may stem from a read error, because a much larger clone lies one nucleotide away. A read error is likely, as this CDR3 ends without the conserved phenylalanine or tryptophan. This chain connects TRBV12-5 to TRBJ2-5, with D possibly TRBD1 on 6 matching bases. The CDR3 totals 17 residues. V was shortened by 0 bases and J by 5 bases, with 19 bases between the two germline ends. Per germline, CDR1 LGHNT and CDR2 FRNRAP. The CDR3 DNA follows: TGTGCTAGTGGTTTGGTACGGGGACCAGGGGTGGGTGAGACCCAGTACTCC. It codes for CASGLVRGPGVGETQYS.

This clonotype was detected ten times or more. CDR3 protein: CASSHEARVYGETQYF. The CDR3 bases are TGTGCCAGCAGCCATGAGGCCAGGGTTTATGGAGAGACCCAGTACTTC. J is TRBJ2-5 and V is TRBV14; perhaps TRBD1 as D (5 bases). This CDR3 region has 16 residues. CDR1 is SGHDN, CDR2 FVKESK, per germline. Trimming cost V 3 bases and J 4 bases, with 18 bases left between them.

Worth noting for this clonotype: The conserved phenylalanine or tryptophan is not found at the CDR3 terminus, so this likely reflects a read error. The chain links TRBV27 to TRBJ2-5, with 9 positions matching TRBD1. Trimming at V came to 5 bases and at J to 5 bases, leaving 9 bases not matched to a gene. Germline V gene sequence: CDR1 MNHEY, CDR2 SMNVEV (reference sequence). This CDR3 spans 15 amino acids. This chain's CDR3 is CASSLGQGESETQYL. The CDR3 coding sequence is TGTGCCAGCAGTCTGGGACAGGGAGAGTCGGAGACCCAGTACCTC.

There are many counts of this clonotype. The V call is TRBV28, the J call TRBJ2-3, with 8 bases identical to TRBD2. With V trimmed by 3 bases and J by 4 bases, 6 bases remained unmatched. The CDR3 runs 15 residues. The germline gives CDR1 MDHEN, CDR2 SYDVKM. The CDR3 coding sequence is TGTGCCAGCAGTTTGACTAGCGCCCCGCCAGATACGCAGTATTTT. Its translation is CASSLTSAPPDTQYF.

The CDR3 DNA follows: TGTGCCAGCAGTCGGGCCCCGGGGGCCTACGAGCAGTACTTC. Translating gives CASSRAPGAYEQYF. The rearrangement joins TRBV27 to TRBJ2-7; possibly TRBD2 for D (6 bases). Deletions cut 5 bases from V and 2 bases from J, with 13 bases between. Germline loops: CDR1 MNHEY, CDR2 SMNVEV (reference sequence). The CDR3 runs 14 residues.

This clonotype was seen ten or more times. The chain carries TRBV7-9 and TRBJ2-1, with 10 positions matching TRBD1. The J segment lost 0 bases and the V segment lost 6 bases, leaving 14 bases of the junction unmatched. The CDR3 extends over 19 amino acids. Germline V gives CDR1 SEHNR, CDR2 FQNEAQ (reference sequence). This chain's CDR3 is CASRASGTGDLLSYNEQFF. The CDR3 DNA reads TGTGCCAGCAGGGCGTCCGGGACAGGGGACCTCCTCTCCTACAATGAGCAGTTCTTC.

This clonotype was recorded a few times. The chain links TRBV12-3 or TRBV12-4 to TRBJ1-6; D is possibly TRBD1 (6 bases). Trimming took 5 bases from V and 8 from J, leaving 16 bases between them. The CDR3 loop spans 15 amino acids. The CDR3: CASSIGQWRYSPLHF. The CDR3 DNA sequence: TGTGCCAGCAGTATTGGACAGTGGCGTTATTCACCCCTCCACTTT.

This clonotype was counted between two and nine times. The gene calls are TRBV2 and TRBJ2-3; 8 bases match TRBD1. V lost 4 bases to trimming and J lost 2 bases; unmatched junction nucleotides: 2. This CDR3 contains 14 residues. CDR1 and CDR2 from the germline V gene are SNHLY and FYNNEI. CDR3 sequence: CASSGGQATDTQYF. CDR3 coding DNA: TGTGCCAGCAGTGGGGGACAGGCCACAGATACGCAGTATTTT.

The sample holds many counts of this clonotype. This sequence joins TRBV12-3 or TRBV12-4 and TRBJ1-5; possible D gene TRBD1, 5 bases. V lost 2 bases to trimming and J lost 3 bases, with 8 bases between them. The CDR3 covers 14 residues. The CDR3 DNA follows: TGTGCCAGCAGTTTAAAGGGGACCAATCAGCCCCAGCATTTT. It specifies CASSLKGTNQPQHF.

This clonotype was seen at least ten times. The chain couples TRBV19 to TRBJ2-1; no clear D gene. The CDR3 length is 14 residues. Germline lookup yields CDR1 LNHDA and CDR2 SQIVND (reference sequence). V lost 7 bases, J lost 4 bases, and 14 bases lay in between. CDR3 nucleotides: TGTGCCAGTATGCCGTCTTCCCTTTACAATGAGCAGTTCTTC. Protein product: CASMPSSLYNEQFF.

The J gene is TRBJ2-2, the V gene TRBV4-1, with D tentatively TRBD1 or TRBD2 (7 bases each). V lost 0 bases to trimming and J lost 7 bases, with 15 bases between them. Germline V gene lookup returns CDR1 MGHRA and CDR2 YSYEKL. The CDR3 is made up of 16 amino acids. The CDR3 coding sequence is TGCGCCAGCAGCCAAGATGCCAGGGGGGGGGGCGGGGAGCTGTTTTTT. Translating gives CASSQDARGGGGELFF.

The table lists this clonotype with many counts. This rearrangement joins TRBV7-9 to TRBJ1-1; D is unclear. The ends were cut back, 5 bases at V and 5 bases at J, with 24 bases in the middle. The CDR3 length is 17 residues. Germline CDR1 SEHNR, CDR2 FQNEAQ (reference sequence). CDR3 sequence (DNA): TGTGCCAGCAGCCCGCGATTAATCTTGGGGAACTGGACTGAAGCTTTCTTT. It translates to CASSPRLILGNWTEAFF.

This clonotype occurred many times. The chain links TRBV4-2 to TRBJ2-7; TRBD1 matches at 7 bases. This CDR3 has 16 amino acids. Trimming cost V 0 bases and J 1 base; bases outside gene matches: 6. Per the germline V gene, CDR1 is LGHNA and CDR2 is YNFKEQ. In DNA form, the CDR3 reads TGTGCCAGCAGCCAAGAGAGGGACAGCCAGTCCTACGAGCAGTACTTC. Encoded protein: CASSQERDSQSYEQYF.

This clonotype turned up a few times. The chain uses TRBV30 and TRBJ2-7; 8 positions match TRBD2. Germline CDR1 and CDR2: GTSNPN and SVGIG (reference sequence). The CDR3 contains 14 residues. V shed 2 bases and J 0 bases; nucleotides not matched to a gene: 3. The CDR3 DNA is TGTGCCTGGAGTACGGGAGGGGTCTCCTACGAGCAGTACTTC. Translation gives CAWSTGGVSYEQYF.

Only a few counts were recorded for this clonotype. The rearrangement uses TRBV29-1 and TRBJ1-2; TRBD1 matches at 8 bases. This CDR3 is built from 14 residues. The germline V gene has CDR1 SQVTM and CDR2 ANQGSEA. V lost 3 bases to trimming and J lost 2 bases; unmatched junction nucleotides: 5. The CDR3 region is CSVEPRQGNYGYTF. The CDR3 DNA follows: TGCAGCGTTGAGCCTCGACAGGGGAACTATGGCTACACCTTC. The whole variable domain, filled in from reference TRBV29-1 and TRBJ1-2, reads SAVISQKPSRDICQRGTSLTIQCQVDSQVTMMFWYRQQPGQSLTLIATANQGSEATYESGFVIDKFPISRPNLTFSTLTVSNMSPEDSSIYLCSVEPRQGNYGYTFGSGTRLTVV.

This clonotype was counted at least ten times. The chain is built from TRBV6-1 and TRBJ1-1; a possible D gene is TRBD1 (5 bases). V was pared by 6 bases and J by 2 bases, with 16 bases between. The CDR3 extends over 15 amino acids. Germline CDR1 reads MNHNS; CDR2 reads SASEGT. CDR3 amino acids: CASSLGTSINTEAFF. The CDR3 bases are TGTGCCAGCAGCCTCGGGACTTCCATTAACACTGAAGCTTTCTTT.

The V gene is TRBV5-6, the J gene TRBJ1-5; a possible D gene is TRBD1 (5 bases). This CDR3 has 16 amino acids. V was pared by 1 base and J by 0 bases, with 11 bases between. The germline V gene encodes CDR1 SGHDT and CDR2 YYEEEE. The CDR3 here is CASSLRGPYSNQPQHF. Written as DNA, the CDR3 is TGTGCCAGCAGCTTGCGGGGCCCCTATAGCAATCAGCCCCAGCATTTT.

V and J are TRBV14 and TRBJ2-2; D might be TRBD2 (6 bases). CDR1 and CDR2 from the germline V gene are SGHDN and FVKESK. With 0 bases removed from V and 5 bases from J, the gap between germline ends came to 13 bases. The CDR3 contains 16 residues. The CDR3 loop reads CASSQDPGLRTGELFF. As DNA, the CDR3 is TGTGCCAGCAGCCAAGATCCGGGACTTAGAACCGGGGAGCTGTTTTTT.

This clonotype was detected many times. CDR3 in amino acids: CASSFSGGAEENSPLHF. The CDR3 DNA follows: TGTGCCAGCAGCTTTTCGGGAGGGGCGGAGGAGAATTCACCCCTCCACTTT. The chain joins TRBV11-2 to TRBJ1-6, with a tentative D call TRBD1 (5 bases). CDR3 size: 17 residues. V gave up 3 bases and J gave up 7 bases, with 19 bases separating them. Germline V gene lookup returns CDR1 SGHAT and CDR2 FQNNGV.

The sample holds one count of this clonotype. The gene calls are TRBV12-3 or TRBV12-4 and TRBJ1-1; D might be TRBD1 (5 bases). CDR3 length: 13 residues. Trimming cost V 7 bases and J 5 bases, with 14 bases left between them. The CDR3 DNA sequence: TGTGCCAGCAAAGGGGCCCGCGGGACTGAAGCTTTCTTT. Translation: CASKGARGTEAFF.

The sample holds many counts of this clonotype. CDR3 region: CASSDSGVDSPLHF. CDR3 nucleotides: TGTGCCAGCAGTGATTCAGGGGTAGACTCACCCCTCCACTTT. The V gene is TRBV2, the J gene TRBJ1-6, with a weak D call TRBD1 (6 bases). CDR1 and CDR2 (germline): SNHLY, FYNNEI. V lost 3 bases, J lost 10 bases, and 13 bases lay in between. This CDR3 has 14 residues.